This T cell receptor beta chain was recovered during a study of technical replicates of blood from several donors. Data came from immunoSEQ multiplex PCR; TCRdb stores just in-frame clones and leaves some out. The sample lists tens of thousands of clones, 85% to 95% occurring once. CDR1 SGDLS and CDR2 YYNGEE come from the germline V gene. V gave up 4 bases and J gave up 4 bases; unmatched junction bases: 11. This CDR3 contains 16 residues. This chain joins TRBV9 and TRBJ2-7, with 10 bases aligning to TRBD1. This sequence originates from a human donor in good health. Some clones in this sample may be carry-over from other donors' samples. The sample taken for sequencing was PBMCs. CDR3 coding DNA: TGTGCCAGCAGCCCGATGCATGGGACAGGGGTGTACGAGCAGTACTTC. Translated: CASSPMHGTGVYEQYF. Drawing the rest from reference TRBV9 and TRBJ2-7, the complete variable domain is DSGVTQTPKHLITATGQRVTLRCSPRSGDLSVYWYQQSLDQGLQFLIQYYNGEERAKGNILERFSAQQFPDLHSELNLSSLELGDSALYFCASSPMHGTGVYEQYFGPGTRLTVT.